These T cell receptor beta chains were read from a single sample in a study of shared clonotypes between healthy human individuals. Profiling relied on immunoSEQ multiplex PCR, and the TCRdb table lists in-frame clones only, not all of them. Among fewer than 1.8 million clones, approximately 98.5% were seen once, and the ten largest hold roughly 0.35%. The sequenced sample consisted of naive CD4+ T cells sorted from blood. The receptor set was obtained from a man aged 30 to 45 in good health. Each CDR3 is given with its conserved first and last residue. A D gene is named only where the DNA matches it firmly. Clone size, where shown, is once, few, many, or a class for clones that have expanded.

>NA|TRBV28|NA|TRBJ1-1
CASSLLPENTEAFF
TGTGCCAGCAGTTTATTGCCAGAAAACACTGAAGCTTTCTTT
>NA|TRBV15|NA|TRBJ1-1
CATSRPTETEAFF
TGTGCCACCAGCAGACCTACCGAAACTGAAGCTTTCTTT
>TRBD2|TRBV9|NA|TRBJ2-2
CASSVLAGGANTGELFF
TGTGCCAGCAGCGTGTTAGCGGGAGGGGCGAACACCGGGGAGCTGTTTTTT
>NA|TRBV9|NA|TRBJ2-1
CASSVGVPLGNEQFF
TGTGCCAGCAGCGTAGGGGTTCCACTCGGGAATGAGCAGTTCTTC
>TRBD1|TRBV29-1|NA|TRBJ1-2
CSVAGQANYGYTF
TGCAGCGTTGCTGGACAGGCAAACTATGGCTACACCTTC
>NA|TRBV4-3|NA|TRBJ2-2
CASSQDSLWTGLTGELFF
TGCGCCAGCAGCCAAGATAGCCTTTGGACGGGGTTGACCGGGGAGCTGTTTTTT
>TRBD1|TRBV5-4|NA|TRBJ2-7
CASSQDRGDYEQYF
TGTGCCAGCAGCCAGGACAGGGGAGATTACGAGCAGTACTTC
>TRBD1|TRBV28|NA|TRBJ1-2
CASSRPDRGLYGYTF
TGTGCCAGCAGTAGACCCGACAGGGGTTTGTATGGCTACACCTTC
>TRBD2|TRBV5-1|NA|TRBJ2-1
CASSLGLAVYEQFF
TGCGCCAGCAGCTTGGGACTAGCCGTCTATGAGCAGTTCTTC
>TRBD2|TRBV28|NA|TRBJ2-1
CASSFGLAGFEQFF
TGTGCCAGCAGTTTTGGACTAGCGGGATTTGAGCAGTTCTTC
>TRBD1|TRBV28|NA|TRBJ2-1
CASSLWDRGLDNEQFF
TGTGCCAGCAGTTTATGGGACAGGGGGCTGGACAATGAGCAGTTCTTC
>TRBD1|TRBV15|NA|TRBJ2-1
CATSRDPTGGYNEQFF
TGTGCCACCAGCAGAGATCCGACAGGGGGCTACAATGAGCAGTTCTTC
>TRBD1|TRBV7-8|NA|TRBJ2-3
CASSSWTGAVGTDTQYF
TGTGCCAGCAGCTCATGGACAGGGGCAGTAGGGACAGATACGCAGTATTTT
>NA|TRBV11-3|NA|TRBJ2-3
CASSLGGDGGTDTQYF
TGTGCCAGCAGCTTAGGAGGGGATGGGGGCACAGATACGCAGTATTTT
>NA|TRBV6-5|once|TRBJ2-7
CASSYSQDLTSEQYF
TGTGCCAGCAGTTACTCCCAAGATCTTACCTCCGAGCAGTACTTC
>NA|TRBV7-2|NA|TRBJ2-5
CASSFPLLGVTETQYF
TGTGCCAGCAGCTTTCCCCTCTTAGGGGTGACGGAGACCCAGTACTTC
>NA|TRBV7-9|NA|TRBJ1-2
CASSESRGAPYGYTF
TGTGCCAGCAGCGAAAGCCGGGGGGCCCCCTATGGCTACACCTTC
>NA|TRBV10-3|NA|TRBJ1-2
CAISESAGGRGYTF
TGTGCCATCAGTGAGTCGGCTGGGGGGCGTGGCTACACCTTC
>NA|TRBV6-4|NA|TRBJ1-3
CARGRAVAGNTIYF
TGTGCCAGAGGTCGGGCAGTGGCTGGAAACACCATATATTTT
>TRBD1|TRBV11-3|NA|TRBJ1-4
CASSTGQGPNEKLFF
TGTGCCAGCAGCACTGGACAGGGCCCTAATGAAAAACTGTTTTTT
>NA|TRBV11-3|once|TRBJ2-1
CASSRHGGGGFNEQFF
TGTGCCAGCAGCCGCCACGGGGGCGGGGGTTTCAATGAGCAGTTCTTC
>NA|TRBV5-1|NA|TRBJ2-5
CASSLAPEETQYF
TGCGCCAGCAGCTTGGCACCCGAAGAGACCCAGTACTTC
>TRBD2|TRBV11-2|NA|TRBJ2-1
CASSLVGTSMNEQFF
TGTGCCAGCAGCTTAGTGGGGACTAGCATGAATGAGCAGTTCTTC
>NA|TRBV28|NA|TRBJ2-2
CASSSPTPPGELFF
TGTGCCAGCAGTTCCCCAACCCCCCCCGGGGAGCTGTTTTTT
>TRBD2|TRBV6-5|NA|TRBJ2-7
CASSYLAGGLSEQYF
TGTGCCAGCAGTTACTTAGCGGGAGGTTTGAGCGAGCAGTACTTC
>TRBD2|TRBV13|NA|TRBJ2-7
CASSLEGLAGAYEQYF
TGTGCCAGCAGCTTAGAGGGACTAGCGGGAGCCTACGAGCAGTACTTC
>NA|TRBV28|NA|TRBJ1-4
CASMRNRREKLFF
TGTGCCAGTATGAGGAACAGGCGGGAAAAACTGTTTTTT
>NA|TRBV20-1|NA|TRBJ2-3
CSAQISDTQYF
TGCAGTGCTCAGATCTCAGATACGCAGTATTTT
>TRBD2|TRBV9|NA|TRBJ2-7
CASSPSTSTIEQYF
TGTGCCAGCAGCCCGTCGACTAGCACCATCGAGCAGTACTTC
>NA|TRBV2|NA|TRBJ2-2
CASSDRGTDTGELFF
TGTGCCAGCAGTGATCGGGGGACCGACACCGGGGAGCTGTTTTTT
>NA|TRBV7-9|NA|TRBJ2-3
CASSLYSTDTQYF
TGTGCCAGCAGCTTATATAGCACAGATACGCAGTATTTT
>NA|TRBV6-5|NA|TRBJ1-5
CASSYSRGGNQPQHF
TGTGCCAGCAGTTATTCTAGGGGTGGGAATCAGCCCCAGCATTTT
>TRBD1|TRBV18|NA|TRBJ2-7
CASSQTGSGEQYF
TGTGCCAGCTCACAGACAGGGTCGGGCGAGCAGTACTTC
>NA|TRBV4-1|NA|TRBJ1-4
CASSQDSTGSGEKLFF
TGCGCCAGCAGCCAAGATAGTACAGGGAGCGGGGAAAAACTGTTTTTT
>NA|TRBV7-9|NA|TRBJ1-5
CASTPAGSMERPQHF
TGTGCCAGCACTCCGGCTGGCTCCATGGAGCGGCCCCAGCATTTT
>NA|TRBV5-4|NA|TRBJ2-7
CASSRTGRGSYEQYF
TGCGCCAGCAGCCGAACCGGCAGGGGATCCTACGAGCAGTACTTC
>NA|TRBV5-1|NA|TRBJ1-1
CASSNTGLNTEAFF
TGCGCCAGCAGCAACACAGGGTTGAACACTGAAGCTTTCTTT
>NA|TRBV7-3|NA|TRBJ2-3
CASSLRGQATDTQYF
TGTGCCAGCAGCTTGAGGGGCCAGGCCACAGATACGCAGTATTTT
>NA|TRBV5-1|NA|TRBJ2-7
CASSLNRDEQYF
TGCGCCAGCAGCTTGAACAGGGACGAGCAGTACTTC
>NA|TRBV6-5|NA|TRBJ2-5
CASSYSWSLEETQYF
TGTGCCAGCAGTTACTCCTGGTCACTGGAAGAGACCCAGTACTTC
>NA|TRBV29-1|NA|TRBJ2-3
CSVEKRPGSTDTQYF
TGCAGCGTTGAAAAGCGGCCCGGGAGCACAGATACGCAGTATTTT
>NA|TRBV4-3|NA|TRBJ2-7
CASRFDQGSYEQYF
TGCGCCAGCAGATTCGACCAGGGATCCTACGAGCAGTACTTC
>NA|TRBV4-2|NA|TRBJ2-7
CASSPQGRGYEQYF
TGTGCCAGCAGCCCGCAGGGTCGGGGCTACGAGCAGTACTTC
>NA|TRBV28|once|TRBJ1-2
CASSKPTLDLPRLGTF
TGTGCCAGCAGTAAGCCCACCCTAGATTTACCCCGGTTGGGTACCTTC
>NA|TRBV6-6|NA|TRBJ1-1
CASSYLQEAFF
TGTGCCAGCAGTTATCTTCAGGAAGCTTTCTTT
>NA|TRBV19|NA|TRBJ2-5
CASSIGQQETQYF
TGTGCCAGTAGTATCGGGCAGCAAGAGACCCAGTACTTC
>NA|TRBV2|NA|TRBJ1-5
CASSEAMVAGNQPQHF
TGTGCCAGCAGTGAAGCCATGGTGGCAGGCAATCAGCCCCAGCATTTT
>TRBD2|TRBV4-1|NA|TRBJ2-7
CASSRTSGNYEQYF
TGCGCCAGCAGTAGAACTAGCGGGAATTACGAGCAGTACTTC
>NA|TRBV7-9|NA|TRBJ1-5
CASSLGPGQPQHF
TGTGCCAGCAGCTTAGGTCCGGGGCAGCCCCAGCATTTT
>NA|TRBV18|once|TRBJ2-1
CASSHPDSEQFF
TGTGCCAGCTCCCACCCGGATAGCGAGCAGTTCTTC
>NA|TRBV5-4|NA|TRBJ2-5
CASTTGPQETQYF
TGTGCCAGCACCACGGGACCCCAAGAGACCCAGTACTTC
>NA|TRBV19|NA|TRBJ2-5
CASSTPGLAQGSQETQYF
TGTGCCAGTAGTACCCCGGGGCTTGCTCAGGGAAGCCAAGAGACCCAGTACTTC
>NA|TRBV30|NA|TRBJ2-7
CAWSEALRSYEQYF
TGTGCCTGGAGTGAAGCCTTACGTAGCTACGAGCAGTACTTC
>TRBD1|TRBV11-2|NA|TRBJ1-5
CASSSMRDRESQPQHF
TGTGCCAGCAGCTCCATGCGGGACAGGGAATCCCAGCCCCAGCATTTT
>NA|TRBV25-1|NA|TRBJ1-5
CASSELGGDQPQHF
TGTGCCAGCAGTGAATTAGGGGGAGATCAGCCCCAGCATTTT
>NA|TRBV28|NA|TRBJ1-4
CASSRIPVNEKLFF
TGTGCCAGCAGCCGAATACCCGTTAATGAAAAACTGTTTTTT
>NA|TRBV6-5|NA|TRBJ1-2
CASSRIRTKGTYTF
TGTGCCAGCAGTAGGATCCGGACTAAAGGGACCTACACCTTC